The entry below gives a single TCR beta chain sequence along with its context. Its specific antigen is unknown. A clone one base away is much larger, so this may be a read error. The germline V end is reduced by 6 bases and the J end by 0 bases; junction bases left unmatched: 4. The CDR3 covers 15 residues, taking in both the cysteine and the phenylalanine. Of all the DNA, just the CDR3 is kept, 45 bases in frame from base 1. According to the germline V gene, CDR1 reads MNHEY and CDR2 reads SVGAGI. The entry originates in a study of OX40 agonist ivuxolimab in advanced cancers. Notes on the research overall: Ivuxolimab was a fully human IgG2 agonistic monoclonal antibody targeting the costimulatory receptor OX40 (CD134). Intravenous ivuxolimab was administered to patients every 2 weeks at six dose levels: 0.01, 0.1, 0.3, 1.5, 3 and 10 mg/kg. Among the 50 to 55 dose-escalation patients, 19 had hepatocellular carcinoma, approximately 15 melanoma, 9 renal cell carcinoma and 9 head and neck cancer. In the dose-escalation cohort, roughly four fifths of patients were male, and the mean age was approximately 60 years, with a range of roughly 23 to 85. Patients were allowed to have had prior anti-PD-1, anti-PD-L1 or anti-CTLA-4 therapy, and around two fifths of the dose-escalation patients had been treated with checkpoint inhibitors. Partial responses occurred in three dose-escalation patients: two with cutaneous melanoma and one with hepatocellular carcinoma. The point of sequencing TCRbeta in the periphery was to test whether ivuxolimab changed TCR sequence diversity and drove clonal T-cell expansion. The paper reports the monotherapy dose-escalation portion (N of about 50 patients) of the phase I ivuxolimab trial.

Patients with a history of autoimmune disease or receiving systemic immunosuppression were excluded from the trial. Peripheral blood for TCR sequencing was drawn from every dose cohort at baseline, at cycle 4 day 1 and at cycle 7 day 1. Samples were obtained from an open-label, multicenter, first-in-human phase I dose-escalation trial of ivuxolimab. Adults with locally advanced or metastatic melanoma, renal cell carcinoma, hepatocellular carcinoma or head and neck squamous cell carcinoma were enrolled in the trial. Before TCR sequencing, CD4+ and CD8+ T cells were separately sorted from peripheral blood. To sequence the TCRbeta CDR3 region, genomic DNA was isolated from the sorted cells. The immunoSEQ Assay was used to sequence the TCRbeta CDR3 regions. What TCRdb holds here is the immuneACCESS table cut down to in-frame rearrangements. Part of the clones is not present; checked against another copy, under half of the missing clones reflect an unresolved V gene, and the others are unexplained. The sample data list over 50,000 clones, and 85% to 95% of these were observed just once. Around an eighth of the sample goes to the ten largest clones.

Summary of the overall study and its limitations: At doses from 0.1 to 3.0 mg/kg, clonal expansion was seen in both CD4+ and CD8+ blood T cells between baseline and week 6. Antigen specificity was not determined for the clonally expanded peripheral T cells. Low levels of normalized T-cell clonal expansion were also seen in some nonresponding patients. After ivuxolimab, expanded clones were on average more numerous among CD8+ T cells than among CD4+ T cells. In the 0.1-3.0 mg/kg groups, partial responders had among the lowest normalized peripheral clonal expansion, particularly in CD8+ T cells.

Rearrangement joined TRBV6-5 to TRBJ2-1; TRBD1 matches 8 bases in the middle. The sample in question was CD4+ or CD8+ T cells sorted from blood, obtained in a trial of the OX40 agonist ivuxolimab. This TCR came from an adult with an advanced solid tumor such as melanoma, head and neck, liver or kidney cancer. CDR3 loop: CASSPDRGSYNEQFF. The nucleotide sequence is given as TGTGCCAGCAGCCCCGACAGGGGCTCCTACAATGAGCAGTTCTTC.